This T cell receptor beta chain is drawn from a study of vaccination effects on CD4 cells after COVID-19. Isolating CD4+ T cells followed ten to eleven days of culture. Each participant received a vaccine that was either BNT162b2 or mRNA-1273, given as two doses. Vaccine recipients, nucleocapsid antibody negative, had no prior SARS-CoV-2 infection. Half the medium was swapped for IL-2 medium on days 3 and 7. Sequencing used immunoSEQ multiplex PCR; TCRdb keeps in-frame clones, though not all of them. The data contain about 73,000 clones, approximately 73% of them seen just once; the ten biggest clones take up approximately 2.4%. Study observations and caveats: Clones from infection and from vaccination both contracted markedly late after vaccination.

Germline V gene lookup returns CDR1 SNHLY and CDR2 FYNNEI. V lost 11 bases to trimming and J lost 5 bases; unmatched junction nucleotides: 5. The CDR3 totals 12 residues. The sample holds one count of this clone. What it binds is unknown. The rearrangement links TRBV2 to TRBJ1-2, with 10 bases matching TRBD1. The TCR comes from a human donor who received a COVID-19 vaccine. This specimen consisted of CD4+ T cells from PBMCs cultured without peptide, obtained after COVID-19 vaccination. The CDR3 is CAGTGVDYGYTF. CDR3 in DNA: TGTGCCGGGACAGGGGTTGATTATGGCTACACCTTC.